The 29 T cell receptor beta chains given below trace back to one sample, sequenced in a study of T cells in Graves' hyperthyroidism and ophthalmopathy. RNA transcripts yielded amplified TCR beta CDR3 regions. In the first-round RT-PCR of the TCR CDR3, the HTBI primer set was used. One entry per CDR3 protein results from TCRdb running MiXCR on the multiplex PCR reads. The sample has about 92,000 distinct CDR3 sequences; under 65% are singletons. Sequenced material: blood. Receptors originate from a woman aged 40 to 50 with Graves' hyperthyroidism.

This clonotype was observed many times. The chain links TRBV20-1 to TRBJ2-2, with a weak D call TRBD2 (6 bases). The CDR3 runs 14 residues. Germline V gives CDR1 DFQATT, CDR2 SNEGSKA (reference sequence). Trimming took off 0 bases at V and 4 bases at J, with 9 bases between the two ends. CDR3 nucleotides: TGCAGTGCTAGAGATCCCGGGGGCACCGGGGAGCTGTTTTTT. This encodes CSARDPGGTGELFF.

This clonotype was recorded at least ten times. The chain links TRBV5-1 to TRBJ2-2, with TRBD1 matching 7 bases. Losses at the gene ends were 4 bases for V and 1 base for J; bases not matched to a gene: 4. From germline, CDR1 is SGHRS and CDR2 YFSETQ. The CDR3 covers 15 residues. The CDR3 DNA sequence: TGCGCCAGCAGCCACGGGACAGTGAACACCGGGGAGCTGTTTTTT. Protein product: CASSHGTVNTGELFF.

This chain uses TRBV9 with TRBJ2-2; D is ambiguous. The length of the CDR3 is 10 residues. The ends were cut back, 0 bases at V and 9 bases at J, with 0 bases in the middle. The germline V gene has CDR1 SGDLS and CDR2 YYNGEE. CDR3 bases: TGTGCCAGCAGCGTAGGGGAGCTGTTTTTT. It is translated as CASSVGELFF.

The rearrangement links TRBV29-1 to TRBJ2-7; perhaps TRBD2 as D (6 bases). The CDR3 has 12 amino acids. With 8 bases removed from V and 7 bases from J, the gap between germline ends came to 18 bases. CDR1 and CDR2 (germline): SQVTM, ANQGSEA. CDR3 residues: CSFTSSAGEQYF. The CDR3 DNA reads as TGCAGCTTTACTAGCTCGGCGGGGGAGCAGTACTTC.

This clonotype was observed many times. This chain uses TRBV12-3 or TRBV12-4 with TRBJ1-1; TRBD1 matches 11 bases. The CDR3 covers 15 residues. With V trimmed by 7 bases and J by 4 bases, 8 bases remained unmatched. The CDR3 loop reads CASTPGQGGGTEAFF. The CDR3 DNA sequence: TGTGCCAGCACTCCGGGACAGGGGGGGGGCACTGAAGCTTTCTTT.

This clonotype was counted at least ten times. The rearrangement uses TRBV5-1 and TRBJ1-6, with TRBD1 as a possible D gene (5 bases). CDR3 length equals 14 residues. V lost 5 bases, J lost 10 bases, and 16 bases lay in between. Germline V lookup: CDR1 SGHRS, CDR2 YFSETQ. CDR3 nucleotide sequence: TGCGCCAGCAGTTCCGGGACTCTGAGGTCACCCCTCCACTTT. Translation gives CASSSGTLRSPLHF.

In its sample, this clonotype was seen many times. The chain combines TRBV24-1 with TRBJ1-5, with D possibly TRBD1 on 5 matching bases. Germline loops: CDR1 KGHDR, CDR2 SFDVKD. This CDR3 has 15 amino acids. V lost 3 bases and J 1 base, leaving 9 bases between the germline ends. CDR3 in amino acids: CATSDGRGSNQPQHF. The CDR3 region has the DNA TGTGCCACCAGTGATGGGAGGGGCAGCAATCAGCCCCAGCATTTT.

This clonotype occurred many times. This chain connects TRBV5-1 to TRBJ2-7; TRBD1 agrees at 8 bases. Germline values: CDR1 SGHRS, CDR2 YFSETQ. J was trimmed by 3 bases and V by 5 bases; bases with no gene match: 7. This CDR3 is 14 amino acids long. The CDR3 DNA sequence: TGCGCCAGCAGGGCCGGGACAGGCGTCTACGAGCAGTACTTC. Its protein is CASRAGTGVYEQYF.

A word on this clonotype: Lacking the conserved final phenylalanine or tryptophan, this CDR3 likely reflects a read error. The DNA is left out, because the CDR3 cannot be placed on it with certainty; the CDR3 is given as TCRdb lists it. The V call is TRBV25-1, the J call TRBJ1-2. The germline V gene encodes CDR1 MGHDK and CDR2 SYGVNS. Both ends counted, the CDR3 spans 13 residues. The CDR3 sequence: CTSSSSRMGGYTL.

CDR3 coding DNA: TGTGCCAGCAGTTACGGGACAGTCCAGGAGACCCAGTACTTC. This gives the protein CASSYGTVQETQYF. The chain combines TRBV6-6 with TRBJ2-5; 7 bases line up with TRBD1. The CDR3 totals 14 residues. CDR1 and CDR2 (germline): MNHNY, SVGAGI (reference sequence). With 2 bases clipped from V and 5 bases from J, the junction kept 5 bases outside the gene matches.

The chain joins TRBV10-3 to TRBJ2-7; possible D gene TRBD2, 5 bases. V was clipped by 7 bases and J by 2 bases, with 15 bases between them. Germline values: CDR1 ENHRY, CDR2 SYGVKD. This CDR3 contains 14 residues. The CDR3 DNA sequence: TGTGCCATCACGCCAGACGACTACCCCTACGAGCAGTACTTC. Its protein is CAITPDDYPYEQYF.

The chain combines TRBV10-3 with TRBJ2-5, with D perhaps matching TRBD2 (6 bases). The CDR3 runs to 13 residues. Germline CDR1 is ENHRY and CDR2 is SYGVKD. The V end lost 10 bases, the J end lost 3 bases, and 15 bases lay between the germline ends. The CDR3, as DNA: TGTGCCAGCAGCTTACCGGGGGAAGAGACCCAGTACTTC. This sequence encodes CASSLPGEETQYF.

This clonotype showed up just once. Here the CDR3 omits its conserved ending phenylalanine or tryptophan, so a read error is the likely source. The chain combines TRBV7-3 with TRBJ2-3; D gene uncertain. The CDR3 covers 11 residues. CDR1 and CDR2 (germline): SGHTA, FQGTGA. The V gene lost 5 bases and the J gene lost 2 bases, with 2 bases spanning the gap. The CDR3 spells CASSNTDTQYS. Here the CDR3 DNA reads TGTGCCAGCAGCAACACAGATACGCAGTATTCT.

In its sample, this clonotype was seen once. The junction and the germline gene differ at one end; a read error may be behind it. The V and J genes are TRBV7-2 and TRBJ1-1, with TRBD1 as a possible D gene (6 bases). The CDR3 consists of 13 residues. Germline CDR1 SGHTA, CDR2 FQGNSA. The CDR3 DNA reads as TGTGCCGGCAGCGCGACAGGGAACACTGAAGCTTTCTTT. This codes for CAGSATGNTEAFF.

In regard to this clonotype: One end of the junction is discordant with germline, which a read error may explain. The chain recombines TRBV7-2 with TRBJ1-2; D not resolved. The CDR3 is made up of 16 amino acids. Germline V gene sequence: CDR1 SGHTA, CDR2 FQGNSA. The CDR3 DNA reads TGTGCCGGCAGCTTTCTCCAAAGCGGGCCTATTGGTGGCTACACCTTC. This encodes CAGSFLQSGPIGGYTF.

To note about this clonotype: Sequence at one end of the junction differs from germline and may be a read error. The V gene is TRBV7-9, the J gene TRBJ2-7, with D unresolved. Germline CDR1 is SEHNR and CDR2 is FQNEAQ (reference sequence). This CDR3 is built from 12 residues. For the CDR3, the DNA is TGTGCCAGCAGGGGCCTCTCCTGCGAGCAGTACTTC. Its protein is CASRGLSCEQYF.

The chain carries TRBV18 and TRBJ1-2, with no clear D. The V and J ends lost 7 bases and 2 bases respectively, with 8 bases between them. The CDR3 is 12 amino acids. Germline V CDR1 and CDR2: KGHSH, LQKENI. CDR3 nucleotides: TGTGCCAGCTTAGAAGGGAACTATGGCTACACCTTC. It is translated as CASLEGNYGYTF.

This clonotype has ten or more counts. This CDR3 reads CASSPDGTLVYEQYF. CDR3 DNA sequence: TGTGCCAGCAGCCCCGACGGGACTCTGGTCTACGAGCAGTACTTC. The chain combines TRBV7-2 with TRBJ2-7, with a possible D match to TRBD2 (6 bases). Trimming took 5 bases from V and 3 from J, leaving 17 bases between them. The CDR3 contains 15 residues. The germline gives CDR1 SGHTA, CDR2 FQGNSA.

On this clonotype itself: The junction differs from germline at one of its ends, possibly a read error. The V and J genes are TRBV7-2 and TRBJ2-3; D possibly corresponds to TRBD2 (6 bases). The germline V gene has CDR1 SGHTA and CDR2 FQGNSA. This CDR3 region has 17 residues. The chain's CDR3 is CASSQESVGGRTDTQYF. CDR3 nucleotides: TGCGCCAGCAGCCAAGAGTCGGTGGGGGGACGCACAGATACGCAGTATTTT.

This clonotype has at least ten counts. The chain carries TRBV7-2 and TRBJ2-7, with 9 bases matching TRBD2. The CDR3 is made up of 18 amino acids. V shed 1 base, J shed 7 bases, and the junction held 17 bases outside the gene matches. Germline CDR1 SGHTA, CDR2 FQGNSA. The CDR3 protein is CASSLVGGASGMEKEQYF. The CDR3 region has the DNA TGTGCCAGCAGCTTAGTAGGCGGGGCTAGCGGGATGGAGAAGGAGCAGTACTTC.

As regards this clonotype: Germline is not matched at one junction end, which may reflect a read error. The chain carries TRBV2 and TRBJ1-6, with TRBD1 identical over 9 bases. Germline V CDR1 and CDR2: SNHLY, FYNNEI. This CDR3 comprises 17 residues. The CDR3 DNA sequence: TGTGCCAGCAGCGAAGGACAGGGGAGGTTCTTGAATTCACCCCTCCACTTT. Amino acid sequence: CASSEGQGRFLNSPLHF.

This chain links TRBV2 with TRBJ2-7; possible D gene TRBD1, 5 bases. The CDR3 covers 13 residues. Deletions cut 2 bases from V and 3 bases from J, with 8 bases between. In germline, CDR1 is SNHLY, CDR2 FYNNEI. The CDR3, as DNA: TGTGCCAGCAGTGAATTAGGGGACTACGAGCAGTACTTC. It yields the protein CASSELGDYEQYF.

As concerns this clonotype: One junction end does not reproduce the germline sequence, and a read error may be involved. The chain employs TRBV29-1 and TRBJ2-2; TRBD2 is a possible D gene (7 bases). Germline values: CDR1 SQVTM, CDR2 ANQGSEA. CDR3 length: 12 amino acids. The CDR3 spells CSVEGRAGGLFF. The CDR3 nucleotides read TGCAGCGTTGAAGGAAGGGCCGGGGGGCTGTTCTTT.

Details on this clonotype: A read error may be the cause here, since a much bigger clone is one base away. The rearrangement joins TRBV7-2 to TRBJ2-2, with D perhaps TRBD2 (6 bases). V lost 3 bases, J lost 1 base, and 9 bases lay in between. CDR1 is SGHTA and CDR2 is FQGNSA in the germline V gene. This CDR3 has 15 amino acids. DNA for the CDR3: TGTGCCAGCAGCTTGACTAGGGAGAACACCGGGGAGCTGTTTTTT. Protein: CASSLTRENTGELFF.

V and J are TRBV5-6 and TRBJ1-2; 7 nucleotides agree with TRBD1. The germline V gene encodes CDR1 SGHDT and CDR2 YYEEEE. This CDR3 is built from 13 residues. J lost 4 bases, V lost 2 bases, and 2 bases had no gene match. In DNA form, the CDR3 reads TGTGCCAGCAGCTTCGGGGACAGCTATGGCTACACCTTC. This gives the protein CASSFGDSYGYTF.

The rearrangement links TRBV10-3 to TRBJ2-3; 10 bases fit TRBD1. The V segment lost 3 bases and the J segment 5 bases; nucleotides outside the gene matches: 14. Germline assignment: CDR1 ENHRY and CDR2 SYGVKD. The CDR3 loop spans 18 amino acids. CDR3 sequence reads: CAISDPGTGVVLEDTQYF. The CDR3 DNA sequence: TGTGCCATCAGTGACCCCGGGACAGGGGTCGTGTTGGAAGATACGCAGTATTTT.

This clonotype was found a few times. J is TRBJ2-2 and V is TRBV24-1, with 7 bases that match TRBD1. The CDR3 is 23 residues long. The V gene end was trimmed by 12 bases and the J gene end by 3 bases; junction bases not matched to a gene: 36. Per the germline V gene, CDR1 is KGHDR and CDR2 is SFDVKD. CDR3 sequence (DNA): TGTGCCGGCCGGACAGGTATGAATGAGCCATGCACACCTCTATATCAGGACACCGGGGAGCTGTTTTTT. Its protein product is CAGRTGMNEPCTPLYQDTGELFF.

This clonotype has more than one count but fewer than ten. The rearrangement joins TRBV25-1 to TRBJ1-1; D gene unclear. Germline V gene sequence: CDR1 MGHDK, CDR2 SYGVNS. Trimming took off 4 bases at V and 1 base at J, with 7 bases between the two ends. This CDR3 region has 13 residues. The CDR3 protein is CASSARPNTEAFF. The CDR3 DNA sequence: TGTGCCAGCAGTGCTAGACCGAACACTGAAGCTTTCTTT. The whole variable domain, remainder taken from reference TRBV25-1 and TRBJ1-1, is EADIYQTPRYLVIGTGKKITLECSQTMGHDKMYWYQQDPGMELHLIHYSYGVNSTEKGDLSSESTVSRIRTEHFPLTLESARPSHTSQYLCASSARPNTEAFFGQGTRLTVV.

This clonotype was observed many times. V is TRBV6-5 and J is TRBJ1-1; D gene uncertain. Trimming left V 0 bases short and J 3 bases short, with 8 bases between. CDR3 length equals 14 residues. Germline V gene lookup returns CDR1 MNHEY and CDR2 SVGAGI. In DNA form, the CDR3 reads TGTGCCAGCAGTTACTCAGGACGAGACACTGAAGCTTTCTTT. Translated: CASSYSGRDTEAFF.